The present T cell receptor beta chain was sequenced within a study of T cell repertoires in cytomegalovirus infection. The overall study: Carrying CMV and the relevant HLA type showed in public TCR beta signatures. Overall study findings and caveats: Cumulative public TCR beta family frequency identified carriers of CMV plus the relevant HLA.

Germline CDR1 reads SGHVS; CDR2 reads FQNEAQ. V gave up 5 bases and J gave up 2 bases; unmatched junction bases: 5. The CDR3 has 16 residues. This clonotype occurred many times. The antigen is undetermined. TCRdb processed the reads anew with MiXCR; each CDR3 protein has one entry. Among about 83,000 distinct CDR3 sequences listed, under 30% were seen once. The source of this sequence is a human donor in good health (CMV status not recorded). Some clones in this sample may be carry-over from other donors' samples. The source was CD8+ T cells from cultured PBMCs, collected from culture after CMV antigen stimulation. V is TRBV7-8 and J is TRBJ2-3; TRBD2 aligns across 12 bases. The CDR3, as DNA: TGTGCCAGCAGCAACAGACTAGCGGGGGACACAGATACGCAGTATTTT. This translates into CASSNRLAGDTDTQYF.